Here is one T cell receptor beta chain with its context. No antigen is known for it. The CDR3 consists of 14 residues. Germline V gene data show CDR1 as GTSNPN and CDR2 as SVGIG (reference sequence). The V gene lost 3 bases and the J gene lost 3 bases, with 15 bases spanning the gap. The data were obtained in a study of cytomegalovirus exposure and HLA in healthy donors. Study-wide results and caveats: CMV serostatus alone was available as immune exposure information. Per a later analysis, 15,000 to 20,000 TCR beta sequences showed association with HLA alleles at 0.05 false discovery rate.

The PCR was carried out with 60 Vbeta primers and 13 Jbeta primers. Generated by immunoSEQ multiplex PCR, the TCRdb table keeps only in-frame clones and is missing some. The data show around 200,000 clones, around 83% seen once. The TCR originated in a man aged 50-60 years in good health and CMV-seronegative. The sequenced sample was PBMCs. The chain employs TRBV30 and TRBJ2-7; no reliable D call. The CDR3: CAWRKEARVYEQYF. The CDR3 DNA follows: TGTGCCTGGAGGAAAGAAGCGCGCGTCTACGAGCAGTACTTC.